This T cell receptor beta chain comes out of a study of blood T cells in healthy people across ages. Whole-study findings and limits: Age brought a roughly linear fall in TCR beta diversity measured per million T cells. The study found TCR beta diversity correlated strongly with naive T cell percentage.

Primers used in a second PCR of about 7 to 12 cycles were a sample-barcoded 5' primer and a J-beta primer mix. TCRdb used MiXCR to reprocess the 5' RACE reads, holding one entry per CDR3 protein. The sample has around 1,500,000 distinct CDR3 sequences; under 30% are singletons. This clonotype was found a few times. Its target is unknown. The germline V gene has CDR1 SQVTM and CDR2 ANQGSEA. The CDR3 covers 14 residues. Trimming pared 4 bases from V and 6 bases from J, leaving 16 bases between. The source material was blood. The rearrangement uses TRBV29-1 and TRBJ1-5; the D gene is possibly TRBD1 (6 bases). The sequence came from a woman in her thirties in good health. The DNA of the CDR3 is TGCAGCGTTGGGGACAACAAAGGTAGTCAGCCCCAGCATTTT. Translated: CSVGDNKGSQPQHF.